Sequencing of this T cell receptor (beta chain) was carried out in a study of CD8 T cells in ankylosing spondylitis (dated by TCRdb to 2016 to 2017). Study-level background: The study set out to find disease-linked TCR variants by profiling T cell receptor beta repertoires in ankylosing spondylitis patients and healthy donors. The full study cohort comprised 25 ankylosing spondylitis patients and some 110 healthy donors. Peripheral blood was sampled, and synovial fluid was additionally collected from ankylosing spondylitis patients. Overall results and qualifications from the work: The disease-linked clones were reported to be significantly enriched in matched synovial fluid samples from ankylosing spondylitis patients. A TCR beta motif made up of about eight highly homologous amino acid variants appeared to be characteristic of blood from ankylosing spondylitis patients. The disease-linked clones had a CD8+ phenotype and were found at relatively low frequencies in peripheral blood. Some TCR beta motif variants had previously been reported in synovial fluid and blood of reactive arthritis patients, which suggested common disease-initiation mechanisms.

The sample was run on an Illumina HiSeq 2500. Quantitative 5'-RACE with molecular barcodes was used to prepare TCR beta libraries. Per the authors' processing: A new computational method, built on a probabilistic model of VDJ rearrangement, was used to identify disease-linked TCR variants. TCRdb itself trimmed the public reads at Q25 with fastp, ran MiXCR and retained productive beta chains. Records with the same CDR3 protein are collapsed into one entry carrying the most frequent genes and DNA. None of the V and J calls come from the authors' own analysis; TCRdb made them. The sample has approximately 100,000 distinct CDR3 sequences on record, less than 25% of them singletons. In total, the top ten clones hold around 12% of the sample. Trimming costs V 11 bases and J 5 bases, and their ends lie 18 bases apart. The germline V gene supplies CDR1 ENHRY and CDR2 SYGVKD. The CDR3 covers 13 residues, taking in both the cysteine and the phenylalanine. The only DNA kept is the CDR3, 39 bases in frame from the first base.

Synovial fluid samples were matched to blood samples from the same ankylosing spondylitis patients. As for this clonotype: What this receptor recognizes is not known. No much larger clone is present one base from it, and per-base qualities are unavailable.

The chain couples TRBV10-3 to TRBJ2-5, with the D segment possibly TRBD1 or TRBD2, each aligning over 5 bases. Sequenced sample: synovial fluid, either unsorted or a sorted T cell fraction (not recorded which). The receptor comes from a male donor with ankylosing spondylitis. The CDR3 in this case is CASVAGPGETQYF. The DNA is as follows: TGTGCCTCGGTGGCAGGGCCGGGGGAGACCCAGTACTTC.